This T cell receptor (beta chain) was captured by sequencing in a study of cytomegalovirus exposure and HLA in healthy donors. Concerning this clone itself: What it binds is unknown.

With 60 Vbeta and 13 Jbeta primers, the PCR was carried out. Repertoires were generated with immunoSEQ multiplex PCR, while TCRdb's copy carries only in-frame clones and drops some. The sample holds roughly 100,000 clones, roughly an eighth seen once. The CDR3 consists of 14 residues. Germline V CDR1 and CDR2: SGHDN, FVKESK. Between the trimmed V and J ends, which lost 2 bases and 1 base, there was a span of 8 bases. Study outcomes and limitations: Within a later analysis, the majority of CMV-associated TCR beta chains appeared HLA-restricted. Some V segments could not be told apart, so they were left out, TRBV6-2 and TRBV6-3 among them. Follow-up analysis later connected one missense variant in DCLRE1C with trimming of TCR beta V- and J-genes.

The receptor comes from a man aged 40-49 years in good health and CMV-seropositive. The chain uses TRBV14 and TRBJ2-5; TRBD2 might be the D (5 bases). Sample: PBMCs. The CDR3 loop reads CASSQNRGQETQYF. The DNA of the CDR3 is TGTGCCAGCAGCCAAAACCGGGGCCAAGAGACCCAGTACTTC.